This T cell receptor beta chain was sequenced during a study of STAT5B mutations in CD4+ large granular lymphocyte leukemia. Germline values: CDR1 SNHLY, CDR2 FYNNEI. This CDR3 contains 13 residues. J lost 7 bases, V lost 5 bases, and 7 bases had no gene match. Produced via immunoSEQ multiplex PCR; TCRdb's table is partial and in-frame only. Here the sample spans just over 40,000 clones, approximately 80% being singletons. The gene calls are TRBV2 and TRBJ1-2, with 7 bases fitting TRBD1. Sequencing was performed on CD4+ T cells from blood buffy coats. The sequence was collected from a human donor in good health. CDR3 bases: TGTGCCAGCAGTCTGACAGGGTCGAGTGGCTACACCTTC. It yields the protein CASSLTGSSGYTF.